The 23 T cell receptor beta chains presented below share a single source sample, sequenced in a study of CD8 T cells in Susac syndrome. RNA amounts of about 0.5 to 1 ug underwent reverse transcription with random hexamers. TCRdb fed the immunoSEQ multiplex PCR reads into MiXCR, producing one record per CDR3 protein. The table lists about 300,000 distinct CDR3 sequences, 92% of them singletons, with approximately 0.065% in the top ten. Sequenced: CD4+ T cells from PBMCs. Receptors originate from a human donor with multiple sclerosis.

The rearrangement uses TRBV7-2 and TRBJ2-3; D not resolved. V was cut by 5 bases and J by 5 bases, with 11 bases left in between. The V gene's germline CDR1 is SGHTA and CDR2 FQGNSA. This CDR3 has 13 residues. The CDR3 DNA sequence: TGTGCCAGCAGCGGACCCAATGGAGATACGCAGTATTTT. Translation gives CASSGPNGDTQYF.

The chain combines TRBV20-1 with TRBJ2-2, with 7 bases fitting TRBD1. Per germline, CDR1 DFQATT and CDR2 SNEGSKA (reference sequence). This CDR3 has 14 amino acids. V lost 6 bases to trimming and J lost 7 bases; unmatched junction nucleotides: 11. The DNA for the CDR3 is TGCAGTGCCAAACACACAGGGGTGGTCGGGGAGCTGTTTTTT. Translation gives CSAKHTGVVGELFF.

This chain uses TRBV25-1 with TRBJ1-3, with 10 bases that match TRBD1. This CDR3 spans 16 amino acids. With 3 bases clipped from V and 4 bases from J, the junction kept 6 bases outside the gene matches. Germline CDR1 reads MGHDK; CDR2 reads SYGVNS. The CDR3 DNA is TGTGCCAGCAGTGACACCGGGACAGGGGCCGGAAACACCATATATTTT. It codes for CASSDTGTGAGNTIYF.

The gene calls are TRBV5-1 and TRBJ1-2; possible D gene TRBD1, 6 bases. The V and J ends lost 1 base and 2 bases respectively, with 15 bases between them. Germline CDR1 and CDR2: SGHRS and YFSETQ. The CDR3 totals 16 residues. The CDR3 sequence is CASSLTRDTQNYGYTF. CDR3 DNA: TGCGCCAGCAGCTTGACCCGGGACACTCAAAACTATGGCTACACCTTC.

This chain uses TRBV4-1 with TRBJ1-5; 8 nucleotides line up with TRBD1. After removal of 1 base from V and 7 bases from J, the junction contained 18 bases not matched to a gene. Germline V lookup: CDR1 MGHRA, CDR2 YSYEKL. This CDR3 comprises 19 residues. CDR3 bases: TGCGCCAGCAGCCAAGGACGACAGGGGTTAGCCGACCCTCTACAGCCCCAGCATTTT. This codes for CASSQGRQGLADPLQPQHF.

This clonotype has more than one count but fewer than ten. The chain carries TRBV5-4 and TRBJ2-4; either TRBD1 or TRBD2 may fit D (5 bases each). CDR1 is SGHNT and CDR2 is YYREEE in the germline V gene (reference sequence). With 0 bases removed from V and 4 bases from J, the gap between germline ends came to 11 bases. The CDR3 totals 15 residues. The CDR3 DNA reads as TGTGCCAGCAGCTTGGTTCGGGGCGGAAAAAACATTCAGTACTTC. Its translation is CASSLVRGGKNIQYF. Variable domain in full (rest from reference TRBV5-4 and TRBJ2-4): ETGVTQSPTHLIKTRGQQVTLRCSSQSGHNTVSWYQQALGQGPQFIFQYYREEENGRGNFPPRFSGLQFPNYSSELNVNALELDDSALYLCASSLVRGGKNIQYFGAGTRLSVL.

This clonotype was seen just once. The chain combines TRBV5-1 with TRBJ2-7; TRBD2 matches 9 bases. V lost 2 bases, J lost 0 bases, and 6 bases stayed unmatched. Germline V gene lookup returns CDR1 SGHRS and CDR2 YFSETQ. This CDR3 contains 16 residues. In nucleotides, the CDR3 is TGCGCCAGCAGCTTCAACGCGGGAGGGAGCTCCTACGAGCAGTACTTC. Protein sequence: CASSFNAGGSSYEQYF.

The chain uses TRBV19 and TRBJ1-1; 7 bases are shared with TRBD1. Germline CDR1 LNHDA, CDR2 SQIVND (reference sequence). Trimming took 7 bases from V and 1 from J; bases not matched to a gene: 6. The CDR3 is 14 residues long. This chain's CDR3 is CASTYGTANTEAFF. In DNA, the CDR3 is TGTGCCAGTACCTATGGGACAGCGAACACTGAAGCTTTCTTT.

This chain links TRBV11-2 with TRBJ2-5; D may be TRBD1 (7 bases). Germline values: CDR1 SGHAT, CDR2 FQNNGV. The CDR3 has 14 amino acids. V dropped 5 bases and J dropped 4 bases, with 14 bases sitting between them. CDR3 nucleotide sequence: TGTGCCAGCAGCCAGCAGGGGGGCCGAGAGACCCAGTACTTC. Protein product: CASSQQGGRETQYF.

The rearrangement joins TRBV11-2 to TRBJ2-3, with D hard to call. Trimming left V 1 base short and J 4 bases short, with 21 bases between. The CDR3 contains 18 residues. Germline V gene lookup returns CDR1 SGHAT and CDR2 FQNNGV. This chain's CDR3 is CASSLGTHQIIWSDTQYF. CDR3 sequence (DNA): TGTGCCAGCAGCTTAGGGACCCATCAGATAATATGGTCAGATACGCAGTATTTT.

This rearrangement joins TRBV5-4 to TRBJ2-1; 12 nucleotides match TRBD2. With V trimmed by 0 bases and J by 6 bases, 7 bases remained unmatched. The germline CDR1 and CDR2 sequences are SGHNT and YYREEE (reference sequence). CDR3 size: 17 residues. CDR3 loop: CASSLASLAGGGNEQFF. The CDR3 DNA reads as TGTGCCAGCAGCTTGGCCAGTCTAGCGGGAGGGGGCAATGAGCAGTTCTTC.

CDR3 sequence (DNA): TGCAGCGTTGCGAAGCTAGCGGACTACAATGAGCAGTTCTTC. This encodes CSVAKLADYNEQFF. This sequence joins TRBV29-1 and TRBJ2-1; 7 nucleotides align to TRBD2. CDR1 is SQVTM, CDR2 ANQGSEA, per germline. The ends lost 4 bases at V and 3 bases at J; junction bases unmatched: 6. The CDR3 covers 14 residues.

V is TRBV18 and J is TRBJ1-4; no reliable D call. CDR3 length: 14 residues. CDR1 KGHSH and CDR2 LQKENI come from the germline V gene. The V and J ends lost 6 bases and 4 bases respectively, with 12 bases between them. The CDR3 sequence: CASSPGPNNEKLFF. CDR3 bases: TGTGCCAGCTCCCCCGGCCCTAATAATGAAAAACTGTTTTTT.

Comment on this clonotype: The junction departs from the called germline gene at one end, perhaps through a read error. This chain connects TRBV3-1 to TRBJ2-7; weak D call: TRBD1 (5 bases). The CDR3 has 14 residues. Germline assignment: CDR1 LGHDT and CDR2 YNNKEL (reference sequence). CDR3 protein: CASSQEWGPYGQYF. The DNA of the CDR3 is TGTGCCAGCAGCCAAGAGTGGGGCCCCTACGGGCAGTACTTC.

DNA of the CDR3: TGTGCCAGCAGCCCAGCGGGAGGGCCGGGCACAGATACGCAGTATTTT. Protein product: CASSPAGGPGTDTQYF. The chain recombines TRBV11-1 with TRBJ2-3; TRBD2 matches at 10 bases. In germline, CDR1 is SGHAT, CDR2 FQDESV (reference sequence). The CDR3 loop spans 16 amino acids. Trimming took 5 bases from V and 1 from J; bases not matched to a gene: 6.

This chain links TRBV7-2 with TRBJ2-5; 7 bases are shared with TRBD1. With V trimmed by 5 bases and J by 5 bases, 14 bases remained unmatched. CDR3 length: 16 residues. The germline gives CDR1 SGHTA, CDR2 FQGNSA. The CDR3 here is CASSPSLTGVGETQYF. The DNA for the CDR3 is TGTGCCAGCAGCCCGAGCCTAACAGGGGTTGGGGAGACCCAGTACTTC. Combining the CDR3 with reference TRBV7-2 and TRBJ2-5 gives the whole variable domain GAGVSQSPSNKVTEKGKDVELRCDPISGHTALYWYRQSLGQGLEFLIYFQGNSAPDKSGLPSDRFSAERTGGSVSTLTIQRTQQEDSAVYLCASSPSLTGVGETQYFGPGTRLLVL.

Here the CDR3 reads CSVEVPPYGYTF. CDR3 nucleotide sequence: TGCAGCGTTGAAGTACCACCCTATGGCTACACCTTC. J is TRBJ1-2 and V is TRBV29-1, with no clear D. The V end lost 1 base, the J end lost 4 bases, and 7 bases lay between the germline ends. Germline CDR1 SQVTM, CDR2 ANQGSEA. The CDR3 extends over 12 amino acids.

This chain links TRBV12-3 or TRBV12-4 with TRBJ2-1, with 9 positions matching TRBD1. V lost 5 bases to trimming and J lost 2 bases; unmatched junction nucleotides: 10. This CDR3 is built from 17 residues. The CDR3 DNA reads TGTGCCAGCAGTGGACAGGGGTTGGGTCGGACCTACAATGAGCAGTTCTTC. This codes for CASSGQGLGRTYNEQFF.

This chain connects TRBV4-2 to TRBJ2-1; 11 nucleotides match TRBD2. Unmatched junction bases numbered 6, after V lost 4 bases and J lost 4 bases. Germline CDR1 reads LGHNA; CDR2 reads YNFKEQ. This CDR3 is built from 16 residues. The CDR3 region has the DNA TGTGCCAGCAGCCTAATAGCGGGAGGGCTGTACAATGAGCAGTTCTTC. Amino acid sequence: CASSLIAGGLYNEQFF.

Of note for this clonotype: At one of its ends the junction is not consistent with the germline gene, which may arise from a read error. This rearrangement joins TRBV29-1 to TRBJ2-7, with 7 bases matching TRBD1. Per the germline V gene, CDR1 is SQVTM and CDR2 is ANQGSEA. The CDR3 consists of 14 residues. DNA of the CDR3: TGCAGCGTGGAAGGGGGCAGGAGCTCCTACGAGCAGTACTTC. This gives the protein CSVEGGRSSYEQYF.

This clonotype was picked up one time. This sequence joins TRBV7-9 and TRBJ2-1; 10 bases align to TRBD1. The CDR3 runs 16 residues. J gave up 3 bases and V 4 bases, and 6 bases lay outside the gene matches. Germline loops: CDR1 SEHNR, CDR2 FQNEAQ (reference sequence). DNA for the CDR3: TGTGCCAGCAGCTCCCGGACAGGGGGACGCTACAATGAGCAGTTCTTC. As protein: CASSSRTGGRYNEQFF.

The chain's CDR3 is CASSMTRQGYATEAFF. The DNA of the CDR3 is TGTGCCAGTAGTATGACCCGACAGGGGTATGCCACTGAAGCTTTCTTT. The gene calls are TRBV19 and TRBJ1-1; 8 positions agree with TRBD1. Germline V gene sequence: CDR1 LNHDA, CDR2 SQIVND (reference sequence). Trimming took 3 bases from V and 4 from J; bases not matched to a gene: 10. CDR3 length equals 16 residues.

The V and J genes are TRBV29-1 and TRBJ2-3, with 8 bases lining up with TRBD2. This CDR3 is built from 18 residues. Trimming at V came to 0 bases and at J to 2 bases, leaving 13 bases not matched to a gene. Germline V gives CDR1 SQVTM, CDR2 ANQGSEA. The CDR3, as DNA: TGCAGCGTTGAAGATCACAGCGGGGGCCCGTGGTTCACAGATACGCAGTATTTT. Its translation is CSVEDHSGGPWFTDTQYF.